Included here is one T cell receptor beta chain sequence, with context. Germline CDR1 reads SGHRS; CDR2 reads YFSETQ. There are 17 residues in the CDR3. The J segment lost 3 bases and the V segment lost 4 bases, leaving 11 bases of the junction unmatched. TCRdb keeps only in-frame clones here, not all; method: immunoSEQ multiplex PCR. The table shows 5,200 or so clones, with approximately 11% occurring only once. The data were obtained in a study of tumour-infiltrating T cells in Burkitt lymphoma. Overall study: Repertoire clonality predicted overall and progression-free survival.

The chain recombines TRBV5-1 with TRBJ2-1; TRBD2 matches at 9 bases. This clonotype was obtained from a human donor with diffuse large B-cell lymphoma. Material: tumor tissue. CDR3 in DNA: TGCGCCAGCAGCCCGGTAATGACTAGCGGCCTCTACAATGAGCAGTTCTTC. Protein: CASSPVMTSGLYNEQFF.